This TCR beta chain was documented in a study of blood T cell repertoires in COVID-19. Using immunoSEQ multiplex PCR, the repertoire was profiled, and TCRdb retains in-frame clones only, with some absent. Altogether 310,000 or so clones are present, roughly 87% being singletons, with the ten largest covering approximately 6%. V dropped 3 bases and J dropped 2 bases, with 10 bases sitting between them. Germline V gene data show CDR1 as GTSNPN and CDR2 as SVGIG (reference sequence). The CDR3 has 13 residues. This receptor was identified in a woman aged 25 to 39 who had recovered from COVID-19. Sequenced material: PBMCs or T cells enriched from blood (not recorded which). This chain links TRBV30 with TRBJ1-1, with D hard to call. In DNA form, the CDR3 reads TGTGCCTGGAGGGCCGGGTTTAACACTGAAGCTTTCTTT. Protein: CAWRAGFNTEAFF. The whole variable domain, remainder taken from reference TRBV30 and TRBJ1-1, is SQTIHQWPATLVQPVGSPLSLECTVEGTSNPNLYWYRQAAGRGLQLLFYSVGIGQISSEVPQNLSASRPQDRQFILSSKKLLLSDSGFYLCAWRAGFNTEAFFGQGTRLTVV.